The sequence of this TCR beta chain was determined in a study of human T cells and chemical hapten exposure (dated by TCRdb to the early 2020s). A note on the overall study: For sensitization, 2% DPC in acetone was applied to a 2 cm by 2 cm area of upper inner arm skin. Weekly therapeutic DPC doses were additionally applied to the scalp of patients throughout the roughly 25-week study period. Patch tests used Finn chambers with 0.01% DPC on the upper back, scored after 6 days by International Contact Dermatitis Research Group standards. Alopecia areata with under or over 50% scalp involvement, alopecia totalis and alopecia universalis were represented in the patient cohort, which was mostly female. Libraries were pooled for sequencing, and per-sample TCR yields varied mainly because of small differences in library volumes within the pool. This study followed changes in the peripheral blood TCR repertoire in vivo during primary and secondary sensitization of alopecia patients to the hapten diphenylcyclopropenone (DPC). Blood samples were taken from patients before sensitization (week 0) and then at 2, 6 and about 24 weeks after DPC sensitization. Approximately 28 alopecia patients gave blood for TCR sequencing at one to four time points (pre-sensitization, 2, 6 and 24 weeks).

Points the paper makes about the study in general: DPC sensitization did not change the number of TCRs with a frequency above 1 in 1000, and there was no evidence of changes in global repertoire structure. After repeated subsampling, changes were observed in the strength of the expansion versus patch-test correlation and in the threshold at which the correlation became significant. Alopecia, a presumed autoimmune disease, was present in all patients, so the immune response of the patients might differ from that of healthy individuals. Expanded TCRs formed significantly more large CDR3 similarity clusters than pre-sensitization or healthy control sets, consistent with antigen-driven responses. Patch test score correlated positively with the number of PT1 expanded TCRs, reaching significance at thresholds 8, 16 and 32 but not at 4.

The library came from RACE. The instrument given in TCRdb is NextSeq 500. Library preparation attached unique molecular identifiers to individual cDNA molecules for quantitative, reproducible TCR counting. For every blood RNA sample, sequencing covered both the TCR alpha and TCR beta chains. The paper's data handling went like this. Samples had a median of around 92,000 TCRs, with a range from roughly 20,000 to 690,600. V, J and CDR3 annotation of the TCR reads was performed with the Decombinator software suite. Every sample was subsampled to the same number of TCRs (28,000) for the PS versus PT1 abundance plots. Expanded TCRs were defined as absent before sensitization and observed at least eight times at the 2-week time point. TCRdb handled the public reads itself, with Q25 trimming in fastp and clone calling in MiXCR, and kept productive beta chains. Entries are consolidated by CDR3 protein sequence, retaining the most common genes and DNA. These V and J calls rely on TCRdb rather than the paper's analysis. The sample yields tens of thousands of distinct CDR3 sequences; 10% were counted once. Roughly 2.4% of the sample lies in the top ten.

The time point label for this specimen denotes: patch test 1, 2 weeks after DPC sensitization. The sample's treatment or condition label is to be understood as: therapeutic diphenylcyclopropenone sensitization with weekly scalp DPC. At every patch-test visit, the blood draw took place before the patch test was put on. Patients were considered eligible if aged 18 to 70, diagnosed with alopecia and deemed suitable for DPC therapy, and patients were excluded if pregnant. Unfractionated whole blood was collected in Tempus Blood RNA tubes, and total RNA was extracted from that blood. This clonotype was found a few times. Its binding antigen is unknown. Nothing much larger sits one base from this clone, and base qualities are not available. The receptor's source is a man in his forties or fifties with alopecia areata. Some clones in this sample may be carry-over from other donors' samples. This specimen consisted of whole blood, obtained in connection with sensitization to the hapten diphenylcyclopropenone (DPC).

This receptor carries the CDR3 CASTGGSGLPDTQYF. The bases read TGTGCCAGCACCGGGGGGAGCGGGTTGCCAGATACGCAGTATTTT. This sequence uses TRBV12-3 or TRBV12-4 and TRBJ2-3; TRBD2 matches 7 bases in the middle. V loses 7 bases at its end and J loses 4 bases; junction bases beyond the gene matches: 11. Including the terminal cysteine and phenylalanine, the CDR3 comprises 15 residues. Kept here is only the CDR3 DNA, which spans 45 bases and is read in frame from base 1.